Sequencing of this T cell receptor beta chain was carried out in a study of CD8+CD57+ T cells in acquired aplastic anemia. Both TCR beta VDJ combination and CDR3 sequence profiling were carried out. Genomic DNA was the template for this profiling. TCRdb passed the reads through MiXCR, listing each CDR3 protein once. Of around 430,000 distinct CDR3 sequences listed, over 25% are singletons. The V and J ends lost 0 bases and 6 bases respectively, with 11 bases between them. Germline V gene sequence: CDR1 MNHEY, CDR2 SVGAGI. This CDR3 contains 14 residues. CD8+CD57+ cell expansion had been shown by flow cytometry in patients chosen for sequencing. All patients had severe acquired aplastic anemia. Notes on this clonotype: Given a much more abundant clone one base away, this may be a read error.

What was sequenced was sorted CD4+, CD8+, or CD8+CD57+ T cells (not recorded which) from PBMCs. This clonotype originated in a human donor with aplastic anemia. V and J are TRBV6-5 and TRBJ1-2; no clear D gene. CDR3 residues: CASSYSQEANGYTF. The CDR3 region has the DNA TGTGCCAGCAGTTACTCGCAGGAAGCGAATGGCTACACCTTC.